This T cell receptor (beta chain) was identified during a study of T-cell reconstitution after alpha-beta-depleted transplantation in children. Using unique molecular identifiers, the investigators prepared the TCRbeta library. TCRdb itself ran the PCR reads through MiXCR, one entry per CDR3 protein. The sample consists of roughly 420,000 distinct CDR3 sequences, 15% to 20% of them appearing once. Trimming pared 7 bases from V and 4 bases from J, leaving 20 bases between. The CDR3 loop spans 16 amino acids. This clonotype was counted at least ten times. Its specificity is not known. Broader study findings: Several hundred rapidly expanded clones from non-depleted graft cells reportedly supplied alpha-beta T cells about two months post-transplant.

This TCR derives from a boy younger than two who had a stem cell transplant for Wiskott-Aldrich syndrome, so the T cells may come from the graft donor. The source was PBMCs, mostly from graft donor cells, collected 360 days after TCRalphabeta/CD19-depleted stem cell transplant. The chain has TRBV12-3 or TRBV12-4 and TRBJ2-1, with a weak D call TRBD1 (6 bases). The CDR3 here is CASTLVDSRRYNEQFF. CDR3 sequence (DNA): TGTGCCAGCACCCTAGTGGACAGTAGGAGATACAATGAGCAGTTCTTC.